These T cell receptor beta chains were read from a single sample in a study of blood T cell repertoires in COVID-19. Produced via immunoSEQ multiplex PCR; TCRdb's table is partial and in-frame only. In the table there are approximately 130,000 clones, around 81% of which are singletons. Material for sequencing was peripheral blood. These receptors were obtained from a human donor in a cohort sampled during active COVID-19. CDR3s include the opening cysteine and the closing phenylalanine or tryptophan. A D gene is named only where the DNA matches it firmly. Rows give clone size only sometimes, using once, few, many, or a class for an expanded clone.

D,size,V,J,DNA,CDR3
.,few,TRBV7-9,TRBJ1-1,TGTGCCAGCAGCGCACCCCGGGACTTGAACACTGAAGCTTTCTTT,CASSAPRDLNTEAFF
TRBD1,.,TRBV6-5,TRBJ1-6,TGTGCCAGCAGTTACTCCGGGACAGCGGATTCACCCCTCCACTTT,CASSYSGTADSPLHF
.,once,TRBV5-1,TRBJ1-3,TGCGCCAGCAGCTTGGCCATGGCAGGGGCGGGTGGAAACACCATATATTTT,CASSLAMAGAGGNTIYF
.,few,TRBV29-1,TRBJ2-3,TGCAGCGTTGATTTCGGGGGATCGGATACGCAGTATTTT,CSVDFGGSDTQYF
.,.,TRBV5-1,TRBJ1-1,TGCGCCAGCAACAAGGACAGCTACACTGAAGCTTTCTTT,CASNKDSYTEAFF
.,.,TRBV6-5,TRBJ2-1,TGTGCCAGCTCAGCACAGGCTAATGAGCAGTTCTTC,CASSAQANEQFF
TRBD1,.,TRBV18,TRBJ1-4,TGTGCCAGCTCACCCCTCGGGACAGGGAATGAAAAACTGTTTTTT,CASSPLGTGNEKLFF
TRBD1,once,TRBV2,TRBJ2-7,TGTGCCAGCAGCGGTCCGGGACAGGGTTATAGCTACGAGCAGTACTTC,CASSGPGQGYSYEQYF
.,.,TRBV6-1,TRBJ1-5,TGTGCCAGCAGTGAAGCGCTTCAGGGCCGCAACCAGCATTTT,CASSEALQGRNQHF
TRBD1,.,TRBV6-5,TRBJ1-2,TGTGCCAGCAGGAGTGCACAGGGGTTGGCTGGCTACACCTTC,CASRSAQGLAGYTF
.,few,TRBV19,TRBJ2-1,TGTGCCAGTAGTGCGAATGAGCAGTTCTTC,CASSANEQFF
.,.,TRBV14,TRBJ2-3,TGTGCCAGCAGACGCCTCGGGACAGATACGCAGTATTTT,CASRRLGTDTQYF
.,.,TRBV29-1,TRBJ1-1,TGCAGCGTCGGCGGGAGACTCGGCACTGAAGCTTTCTTT,CSVGGRLGTEAFF
TRBD1,.,TRBV18,TRBJ1-1,TGTGCCAGCTCACCAAGGGACAGCCTTATGAACACTGAAGCTTTCTTT,CASSPRDSLMNTEAFF
.,once,TRBV7-2,TRBJ2-1,TGTGCCAGCAGCTCCGGTTGGAGGGGAGGGCAGTTCTTC,CASSSGWRGGQFF
TRBD1,.,TRBV10-3,TRBJ2-3,TGTGCCATCAGTGACCGGGACAGGCCCACAGATACGCAGTATTTT,CAISDRDRPTDTQYF
.,.,TRBV5-5,TRBJ1-6,TGTGCCAGCAGCTTGGAGGCGACAGCCTATAATTCACCCCTCCACTTT,CASSLEATAYNSPLHF
TRBD1,.,TRBV10-2,TRBJ2-3,TGCGCCAGAAACCAAGGACAGGGAGCAGATACGCAGTATTTT,CARNQGQGADTQYF
TRBD2,few,TRBV6-1,TRBJ2-1,TGTGCCAGCAGTGGCCGGTCCTCTAGAGCGGGGGGGCTGAGGAATGAGCAGTTCTTC,CASSGRSSRAGGLRNEQFF
TRBD2,once,TRBV3-1/TRBV3-2,TRBJ2-1,TGTGCCAGCAGCCAGATGTGGACTAGCGACAATGAGCAGTTCTTC,CASSQMWTSDNEQFF
.,.,TRBV4-1,TRBJ1-5,TGCGCCAGCAGCCAAGTTCTGGCTGTCGGGGTCGGACAGCCCCAGCATTTT,CASSQVLAVGVGQPQHF
TRBD2,.,TRBV7-7,TRBJ2-1,TGTGCCAGCAGCCCAAGACTAGCGGGGGGACAGGAGCAGTTCTTC,CASSPRLAGGQEQFF
TRBD1,.,TRBV28,TRBJ1-1,TGTGCCAGCAGTGACAGGGAGCTCATGAACACTGAAGCTTTCTTT,CASSDRELMNTEAFF
TRBD1,.,TRBV5-1,TRBJ2-2,TGCGCCAGCAGCTCAACCCCCCGACAGGGCACAACCGGGGAGCTGTTTTTT,CASSSTPRQGTTGELFF
TRBD1,.,TRBV27,TRBJ2-6,TGTGCCAGCGGGACAGGGGCGCTTTCTGGGGCCAACGTCCTGACTTTC,CASGTGALSGANVLTF
.,few,TRBV2,TRBJ1-1,TGTGCCAGCAACCGGGAAATGGGTGAAGCTTTCTTT,CASNREMGEAFF
.,.,TRBV3-1/TRBV3-2,TRBJ1-4,TGTGCCAGCAGCCAAGAGCAGGGTGACGAAAAACTGTTTTTT,CASSQEQGDEKLFF
.,.,TRBV3-1/TRBV3-2,TRBJ2-7,TGTGCCAGCAGCCATCTCACAGTATCCCCCTACGAGCAGTACTTC,CASSHLTVSPYEQYF
.,.,TRBV20-1,TRBJ2-1,TGCAGTGCTAGAGTCCTGAATGAGCAGTTCTTC,CSARVLNEQFF
.,.,TRBV7-2,TRBJ2-7,TGTGCCAGCAGCTTGGGGGGACGCCTCTCCTACGAGCAGTACTTC,CASSLGGRLSYEQYF
TRBD1,.,TRBV2,TRBJ2-5,TGTGCCAGCAGTACCGACAGGGGGCAGGGAGAGACCCAGTACTTC,CASSTDRGQGETQYF
.,few,TRBV7-9,TRBJ2-7,TGTGCCAGCAGCTTAGCGACAGAATCCTACGAGCAGTACTTC,CASSLATESYEQYF
TRBD1,.,TRBV6-6,TRBJ2-5,TGTGCCAGCAGGTCGACAGGGTCGGGGGAGACCCAGTACTTC,CASRSTGSGETQYF
.,.,TRBV27,TRBJ1-2,TGTGCCAGCAGTTTTAACAGGGCGGACGGCTACACCTTC,CASSFNRADGYTF
.,few,TRBV7-8,TRBJ1-2,TGTGCCAGCAGCCCCGGGAGATTAAAATATGGCTACACCTTC,CASSPGRLKYGYTF
.,.,TRBV30,TRBJ1-3,TGTGCCTGGAATTTGGGACTCTCTGGAAACACCATATATTTT,CAWNLGLSGNTIYF
TRBD1,.,TRBV3-1/TRBV3-2,TRBJ1-6,TGTGCCAGCAGCCACCGGGACAGGGAATCACCCCTCCACTTT,CASSHRDRESPLHF
.,.,TRBV2,TRBJ2-2,TGTGCCAGCAGTGAAGCCAGGAACACCGGGGAGCTGTTTTTT,CASSEARNTGELFF
TRBD1,.,TRBV15,TRBJ2-7,TGTGCCACCAGCAGAGGACAGGGGCTCGACGAGCAGTACTTC,CATSRGQGLDEQYF
TRBD1,few,TRBV28,TRBJ2-7,TGTGCCAGCAGCTTAAGGGGGACAGGGGGCGACGAGCAGTACTTC,CASSLRGTGGDEQYF
.,.,TRBV21-1,TRBJ2-1,TGTGCCAGCAGCAAAGGGCCTAGCCTCTGCTACAATGAGCAGTTCTTC,CASSKGPSLCYNEQFF